This T cell receptor beta chain appears in the sequencing data of a study of T cells in Graves' hyperthyroidism and ophthalmopathy. Those patients with uncontrolled infection, other autoimmune disease, pregnancy or lactation were excluded. Blood was obtained at the first hyperthyroidism diagnosis, which preceded any ophthalmopathy symptoms. What was amplified from RNA transcripts were TCR beta CDR3 regions. In the first-round RT-PCR of the TCR CDR3, the HTBI primer set was used. MiXCR, run by TCRdb on the multiplex PCR reads, gives a single entry per CDR3 protein. The sample contains under 350,000 distinct CDR3 sequences, less than 30% of which appear only once. Overall study results and limits: Ophthalmopathy, as predicted by the model, came a median approximately 5.9 months after the prediction. Ophthalmopathy and stable hyperthyroidism were told apart by a 13 V-J model.

This clonotype was counted ten times or more. Its antigen is not identified. The CDR3 sequence is 13 residues long. Looked up from germline, CDR1 is LNHDA and CDR2 is SQIVND (reference sequence). The germline V and J ends were trimmed by 10 bases and 6 bases, with 15 bases remaining between them. This TCR was recovered from a middle-aged man with Graves' hyperthyroidism that later progressed to Graves' ophthalmopathy. Sample: blood. This rearrangement joins TRBV19 to TRBJ2-2, with D maybe TRBD2 (6 bases). The CDR3 here is CAILSGYPGELFF. The DNA of the CDR3 is TGTGCCATCTTGAGCGGGTACCCCGGGGAGCTGTTTTTT.